This T cell receptor beta chain comes out of a study of Ad26.COV2.S vaccination and SARS-CoV-2 variants. The germline V and J ends were trimmed by 3 bases and 11 bases, with 13 bases remaining between them. CDR1 is KGHSH and CDR2 is LQKENI in the germline V gene. CDR3 length equals 12 residues. Using immunoSEQ multiplex PCR, the repertoire was profiled, and TCRdb retains in-frame clones only, with some absent. Of just under 250,000 clones in the sample, 70% to 90% were seen once. Treatment defined: some 20 received Ad26.COV2.S at low or high dose, single or two shots; five or six received placebo; per-sample allocation not given. Sampling occurred on day 63 after the first vaccine or placebo injection. Only a few counts were recorded for this clone.

The sample here was peripheral blood, taken in a trial of Ad26.COV2.S vaccine versus placebo. This receptor was obtained from a person between 18 and 65 years old who received the Ad26.COV2.S COVID-19 vaccine or a placebo. The chain is built from TRBV18 and TRBJ1-2; D unclear. The CDR3 DNA reads as TGTGCCAGCTCACCTTCCTCCCGCCCATACACCTTC. Translated: CASSPSSRPYTF. Full variable domain (remainder filled in from reference TRBV18 and TRBJ1-2): NAGVMQNPRHLVRRRGQEARLRCSPMKGHSHVYWYRQLPEEGLKFMVYLQKENIIDESGMPKERFSAEFPKEGPSILRIQQVVRGDSAAYFCASSPSSRPYTFGSGTRLTVV.